This T cell receptor beta chain was retrieved from a study of blood T cells in healthy people across ages. Through a sample-barcoded 5' primer and a J-beta primer mix, a second PCR was run for roughly 6 to 11 cycles. A single record per CDR3 protein comes from TCRdb applying MiXCR to the 5' RACE reads. This table holds 780,000 or so distinct CDR3 sequences, 53% found once. This clonotype was picked up a small number of times. V lost 6 bases to trimming and J lost 0 bases, with 12 bases between them. The CDR3 spans 15 residues. Germline values: CDR1 MNHEY, CDR2 SMNVEV (reference sequence). The origin of this receptor is a man older than 75 in good health. This sequence joins TRBV27 and TRBJ2-1; D might be TRBD2 (6 bases). The sample comprised blood. The CDR3 DNA reads as TGTGCCAGCAGGCCCGCGGGGAGCTCCTACAATGAGCAGTTCTTC. Translated, it gives CASRPAGSSYNEQFF.